Below are 16 T cell receptor beta chains sequenced from a single sample in a study of technical replicates of blood from several donors. Repertoires were generated with immunoSEQ multiplex PCR, while TCRdb's copy carries only in-frame clones and drops some. The profile covers over 90,000 clones, with around 96% appearing a single time and more than 0.2% taken by the ten largest. The sample consisted of T cells isolated from PBMCs. These receptors were taken from a human donor in good health.

The chain combines TRBV5-1 with TRBJ2-1; D call uncertain. Trimming stripped 0 bases from V and 2 bases from J, with 6 bases between. The CDR3 runs to 14 residues. Looked up from germline, CDR1 is SGHRS and CDR2 is YFSETQ. The CDR3 bases are TGCGCCAGCAGCTTGGAGCGTACCTACAATGAGCAGTTCTTC. Its translation is CASSLERTYNEQFF.

The gene calls are TRBV6-1 and TRBJ2-7, with TRBD1 as a possible D gene (6 bases). Germline CDR1 MNHNS, CDR2 SASEGT. This CDR3 contains 14 residues. V lost 4 bases and J lost 6, with 16 bases in between. The CDR3 region is CASSVQGRPIEQYF. The CDR3 nucleotides read TGTGCCAGCAGTGTTCAGGGGCGCCCTATCGAGCAGTACTTC.

V and J are TRBV28 and TRBJ1-2, with a possible D match to TRBD1 (5 bases). CDR3 length: 17 residues. Between the trimmed V and J ends, which lost 5 bases and 4 bases, there was a span of 23 bases. Germline loops: CDR1 MDHEN, CDR2 SYDVKM. The DNA of the CDR3 is TGTGCCAGCAGTAGCCCCGGGACTCTACTCCCCCTCTATGGCTACACCTTC. It translates to CASSSPGTLLPLYGYTF.

In this sample, this clone turned up once. The V and J genes are TRBV9 and TRBJ1-3; D is ambiguous. Germline lookup yields CDR1 SGDLS and CDR2 YYNGEE. The CDR3 has 16 amino acids. Trimming stripped 0 bases from V and 4 bases from J, with 14 bases between. The CDR3 sequence: CASSVDTRAGGNTIYF. DNA of the CDR3: TGTGCCAGCAGCGTAGATACGAGGGCGGGAGGAAACACCATATATTTT.

Note on this clone: The junction departs from germline at one end; a sequencing error may be responsible. This chain joins TRBV11-3 and TRBJ2-2, with D unclear. CDR1 SGHNT and CDR2 YENEEA come from the germline V gene. This CDR3 region has 13 residues. CDR3 sequence: CASGFVGTGELFF. CDR3 DNA: TGTGCCAGCGGCTTCGTCGGCACCGGGGAGCTGTTTTTT.

The J gene is TRBJ2-2, the V gene TRBV18; 8 bases are shared with TRBD1. The germline V gene has CDR1 KGHSH and CDR2 LQKENI. This CDR3 is built from 16 residues. V lost 3 bases, J lost 3 bases, and 6 bases stayed unmatched. The CDR3 sequence is CASSPRTGLDTGELFF. CDR3 bases: TGTGCCAGCTCACCCCGGACAGGGTTGGACACCGGGGAGCTGTTTTTT.

The CDR3 bases are TGTGCCAGCAGTTTATGGGGCGACAGGGGGGTCCACGAGCAGTACTTC. The encoded protein is CASSLWGDRGVHEQYF. The rearrangement uses TRBV28 and TRBJ2-7; 9 nucleotides line up with TRBD1. The CDR3 is made up of 16 amino acids. With V trimmed by 0 bases and J by 5 bases, 8 bases remained unmatched. Germline V CDR1 and CDR2: MDHEN, SYDVKM.

V is TRBV28 and J is TRBJ2-3; 8 bases fit TRBD2. This CDR3 is built from 16 residues. Germline lookup yields CDR1 MDHEN and CDR2 SYDVKM. J was trimmed by 4 bases and V by 4 bases; bases with no gene match: 10. The CDR3 loop is CASSSAGGDRPDTQYF. In nucleotides, the CDR3 is TGTGCCAGCAGTTCTGCGGGAGGCGACCGACCAGATACGCAGTATTTT.

The V and J genes are TRBV6-1 and TRBJ1-1; 9 bases agree with TRBD1. Per the germline V gene, CDR1 is MNHNS and CDR2 is SASEGT. Germline trimming cut 7 bases from V and 11 bases from J; bases unmatched to any gene: 11. This CDR3 region has 13 residues. CDR3 sequence (DNA): TGTGCCAGCAAAACAGGGGGCTTGGTAATGGCTTTCTTT. As protein: CASKTGGLVMAFF.

The chain uses TRBV12-1 and TRBJ1-4; TRBD1 is taken as the D call from the table, unchecked against the DNA. TRBV12-1 is annotated as a pseudogene. This CDR3 contains 14 residues. CDR3 in DNA: TGTGCCAGCAGCTTTCACTGGAGTCCAGGGGAACTGTTTTTT. It translates to CASSFHWSPGELFF.

The V and J genes are TRBV11-2 and TRBJ2-5; 7 nucleotides line up with TRBD1. The CDR3 is 13 amino acids. In germline, CDR1 is SGHAT, CDR2 FQNNGV. J lost 2 bases, V lost 5 bases, and 2 bases had no gene match. This CDR3 reads CASSQGQQETQYF. The CDR3 DNA reads as TGTGCCAGCAGCCAGGGACAGCAAGAGACCCAGTACTTC.

V is TRBV6-1 and J is TRBJ1-1; D call uncertain. The CDR3 is 14 amino acids. Germline V gene sequence: CDR1 MNHNS, CDR2 SASEGT. V was cut by 4 bases and J by 0 bases, with 9 bases left in between. CDR3 sequence: CASSARSMNTEAFF. CDR3 in DNA: TGTGCCAGCAGTGCTAGGTCGATGAACACTGAAGCTTTCTTT.

V is TRBV25-1 and J is TRBJ2-7; perhaps TRBD2 as D (6 bases). Trimming took off 5 bases at V and 0 bases at J, with 8 bases between the two ends. Germline V gene data show CDR1 as MGHDK and CDR2 as SYGVNS. This CDR3 is 13 amino acids long. CDR3 nucleotides: TGTGCCAGCAGTCCCGGGGGCTCCTACGAGCAGTACTTC. Residues: CASSPGGSYEQYF.

The genes are TRBV5-1 and TRBJ2-7, with a possible D match to TRBD2 (6 bases). CDR3 length: 15 residues. Per germline, CDR1 SGHRS and CDR2 YFSETQ. Deletions cut 5 bases from V and 0 bases from J, with 15 bases between. The CDR3 sequence is CASRPGTTSSYEQYF. DNA for the CDR3: TGCGCCAGCAGGCCCGGGACGACTAGCTCCTACGAGCAGTACTTC. The variable domain in full, completed from reference TRBV5-1 and TRBJ2-7, reads KAGVTQTPRYLIKTRGQQVTLSCSPISGHRSVSWYQQTPGQGLQFLFEYFSETQRNKGNFPGRFSGRQFSNSRSEMNVSTLELGDSALYLCASRPGTTSSYEQYFGPGTRLTVT.

The chain joins TRBV7-9 to TRBJ2-2; D not resolved. The CDR3 spans 16 residues. In germline, CDR1 is SEHNR, CDR2 FQNEAQ (reference sequence). The V gene lost 0 bases and the J gene lost 7 bases, with 15 bases spanning the gap. The CDR3 coding sequence is TGTGCCAGCAGCTTAGCGCTAAGCGCCTTGAACGGGGAGCTGTTTTTT. Translated, it gives CASSLALSALNGELFF.

The chain has TRBV15 and TRBJ1-2; perhaps TRBD1 as D (5 bases). CDR3 size: 16 residues. Trimming shortened V by 3 bases and J by 1 base, and 15 bases separated the two germline ends. Germline V gene lookup returns CDR1 LNHNV and CDR2 YYDKDF (reference sequence). CDR3: CATSREGNRRNYGYTF. CDR3 coding DNA: TGTGCCACCAGCAGGGAAGGGAACAGGCGTAACTATGGCTACACCTTC.